This T cell receptor (beta chain) derives from a study of cytomegalovirus exposure and HLA in healthy donors. The wider study: Prior work identified around 120 million unique TCR beta sequences in approximately 180 million T cells. Overall study results and limits: A later analysis, which compared TCR beta chains of equal frequency, found the HLA-associated ones more clonally expanded. The likely origin of a cluster of highly shared sequence variants was a sequencing artifact. As confirmed in vitro, a few CMV-associated chains were specific for CMV antigens.

This clone came up once. Its antigen is unidentified. The PCR used 60 Vbeta and 13 Jbeta primers. The method was immunoSEQ multiplex PCR; TCRdb's version includes in-frame clones alone and lacks a portion of them. The data show approximately 200,000 clones, around 85% seen once. Germline lookup yields CDR1 MNHEY and CDR2 SMNVEV (reference sequence). The CDR3 is made up of 13 amino acids. Trimming stripped 6 bases from V and 4 bases from J, with 10 bases between. The chain combines TRBV27 with TRBJ1-5, with D uncertain. Sequenced: PBMCs. The receptor's source is a woman aged 50 to 65 in good health and CMV-seronegative. The chain's CDR3 is CASSFGGNQPQHF. CDR3 in DNA: TGTGCCAGCAGCTTCGGAGGGAATCAGCCCCAGCATTTT.